Included here is one TCR beta chain sequence, with context. This clonotype turned up a few times. Its antigen is still unknown. No per-base quality is available; no much larger clone lies one base away. Instrument used: Illumina NovaSeq 6000. TCRalpha and TCRbeta cDNA libraries were constructed by 5'RACE with constant-segment primers, with sample barcodes and unique molecular identifiers being introduced. RNA was extracted from every sample with Trizol reagent. The libraries were amplified in two PCR steps, and the second step added a second sample barcode and Illumina TruSeq adapters. Sequencing of the libraries was done on an Illumina NovaSeq, producing 2 x 150 bp paired-end reads. The authors' pipeline ran thus. The reads were demultiplexed and collapsed into UMI-guided consensus sequences using migec v1.2.7. Using mixcr v2.1.11, UMI consensuses were aligned to TRA and TRB V and J templates and then assembled into clonotypes. A clonotype was counted as expanded or contracted only if both edgeR and NoisET called the change significant, with noise models trained on biological replicates. For edgeR calls, the cutoffs were a false discovery rate-adjusted p below 0.01 and a log2 fold-change threshold of 1. As an exploratory analysis of dynamics, PCA with hierarchical clustering was applied to max-normalized trajectories of the 1000 most abundant clonotypes. Each responding clone was given a CD4 or CD8 phenotype based on the CD4+ and CD8+ repertoires, which had been sequenced separately. TCRdb trimmed public reads at Q25 via fastp, called clones via MiXCR and kept in-frame beta chains. Each CDR3 protein gets just one entry, which takes the most common genes and DNA from the rows behind it. The V and J calls and clone size are TCRdb's, not the authors'. Within this sample are about 470,000 distinct CDR3 sequences, with roughly 25% of them counted one time only. The ten largest clones represent around 12% of the sample.

According to the germline V gene, CDR1 reads SGHAT and CDR2 reads FQNNGV. Germline trimming: 5 bases from V, 4 bases from J; junction bases outside gene matches: 8. The CDR3 covers 14 residues, taking in both the cysteine and the phenylalanine. Only the CDR3 part of the read is kept: 42 bases, read in frame from the first base. Ficoll-Paque density gradient centrifugation was used to isolate PBMCs. The sample is drawn from a study of T-cell memory formation after mild COVID-19 (dated by TCRdb to about 2021). For the study in its entirety: Most TCR sequence clusters were specific to one of the two donors. In a couple of donors, T-cell clones that expanded and contracted after mild COVID-19 were tracked by sequencing TCRalpha and TCRbeta repertoires over time. Two young, previously healthy adult volunteers, one female and one male, were included in the cohort. The paper's findings and limits, for the study overall: SARS-CoV-2 specificity of the second-wave clones peaking on day 37 was not confirmed. Contracting CD4+ clones turned up mainly in the CM and EM memory subsets, whereas EMRA was where CD8+ clones were enriched. The detection of some responding clones in pre-infection memory suggests that pre-existing cross-reactive memory T cells joined the SARS-CoV-2 response. The study covered only two mild cases, and larger cohorts including severe cases with pre-infection samples were considered necessary. From day 15 to 85, contracting clones showed balanced CD4/CD8 phenotypes, whereas a second wave of clones that expanded from day 15 to 37 leaned towards CD4+.

The sample consisted of PBMCs or a T cell subset sorted from them (not recorded which). The clonotype originates from an adult woman who had mild COVID-19 (a few samples of this study predate the infection). The sample titles of this study are shuffled in the database, so cell type and time point are left out; the donor was told from shared clones. The chain is assembled from TRBV11-2 and TRBJ2-7; 7 middle bases align to TRBD1. The CDR3 protein sequence reads: CASSPQTGLYEQYF. The sequence in DNA is TGTGCCAGCAGCCCTCAGACAGGGTTATACGAGCAGTACTTC.